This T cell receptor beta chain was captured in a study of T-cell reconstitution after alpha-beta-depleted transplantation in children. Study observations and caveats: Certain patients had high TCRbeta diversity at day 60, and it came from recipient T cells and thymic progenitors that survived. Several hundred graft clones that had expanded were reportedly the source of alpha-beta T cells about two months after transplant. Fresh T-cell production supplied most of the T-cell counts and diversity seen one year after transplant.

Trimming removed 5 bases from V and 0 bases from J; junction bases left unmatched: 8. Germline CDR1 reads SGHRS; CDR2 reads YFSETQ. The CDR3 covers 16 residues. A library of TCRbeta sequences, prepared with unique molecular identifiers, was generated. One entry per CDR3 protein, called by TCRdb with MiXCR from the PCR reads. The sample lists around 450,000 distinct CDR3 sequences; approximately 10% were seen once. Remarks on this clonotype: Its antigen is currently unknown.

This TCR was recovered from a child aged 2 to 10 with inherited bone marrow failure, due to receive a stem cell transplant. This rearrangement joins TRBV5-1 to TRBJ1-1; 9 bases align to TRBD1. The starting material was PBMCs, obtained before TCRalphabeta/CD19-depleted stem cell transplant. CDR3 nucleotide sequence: TGCGCCAGCAGTACTTCCGGGACAGGGTTGAACACTGAAGCTTTCTTT. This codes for CASSTSGTGLNTEAFF.